This TCR beta chain was recovered during a study of T cells in Graves' hyperthyroidism and ophthalmopathy. As for the study in general: Peripheral blood samples were taken at initial diagnosis, prior to any treatment. Overall study findings and caveats: For ophthalmopathy, model prediction preceded onset by a median about six months.

The CDR3 covers 14 residues. V trimming: 7 bases; J trimming: 5 bases; junction bases outside the gene matches: 8. Ophthalmopathy patients had moderate-to-severe active disease, CAS ≥3, NOSPECS ≥4, and disease duration under 3 months. Patients were excluded for uncontrolled infection, other autoimmune disease, pregnancy or lactation. RNA transcripts gave rise to amplified TCR beta CDR3 regions. TCR CDR3 underwent first-round RT-PCR with the HTBI primer set. TCRdb used MiXCR to reprocess the multiplex PCR reads, holding one entry per CDR3 protein. The data hold 660,000 or so distinct CDR3 sequences, with roughly 20% observed a single time. On this clonotype: Its target is not known.

This clonotype was obtained from a man younger than 45 with Graves' ophthalmopathy. The chain is built from TRBV12-3 or TRBV12-4 and TRBJ2-7, with 10 bases that match TRBD2. Material: blood. This CDR3 is CASIRASGSHEQYF. CDR3 coding DNA: TGTGCCAGCATCCGGGCTAGCGGGAGTCACGAGCAGTACTTC.